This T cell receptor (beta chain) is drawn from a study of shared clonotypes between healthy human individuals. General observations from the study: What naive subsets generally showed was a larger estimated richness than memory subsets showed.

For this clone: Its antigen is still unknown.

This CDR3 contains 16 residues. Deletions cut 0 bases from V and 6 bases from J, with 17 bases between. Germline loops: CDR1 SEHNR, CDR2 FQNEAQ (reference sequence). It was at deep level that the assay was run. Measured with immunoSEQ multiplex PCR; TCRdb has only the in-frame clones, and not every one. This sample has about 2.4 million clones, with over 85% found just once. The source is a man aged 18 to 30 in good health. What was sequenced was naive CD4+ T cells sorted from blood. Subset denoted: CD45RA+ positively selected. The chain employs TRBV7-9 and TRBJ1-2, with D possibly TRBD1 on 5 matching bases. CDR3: CASSLATGTLNHGYTF. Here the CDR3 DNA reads TGTGCCAGCAGCTTAGCTACCGGGACTCTAAACCATGGCTACACCTTC.